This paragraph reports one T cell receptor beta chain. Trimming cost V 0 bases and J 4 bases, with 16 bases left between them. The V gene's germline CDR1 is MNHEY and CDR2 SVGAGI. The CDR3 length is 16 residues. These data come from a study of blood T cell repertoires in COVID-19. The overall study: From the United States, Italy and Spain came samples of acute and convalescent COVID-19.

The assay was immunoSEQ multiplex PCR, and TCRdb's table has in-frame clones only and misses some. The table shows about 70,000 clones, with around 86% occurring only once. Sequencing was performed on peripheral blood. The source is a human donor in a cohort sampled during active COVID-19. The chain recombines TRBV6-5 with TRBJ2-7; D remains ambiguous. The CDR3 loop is CASSYSKASWAYEQYF. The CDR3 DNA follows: TGTGCCAGCAGTTACTCGAAGGCTTCGTGGGCGTACGAGCAGTACTTC.